Below, 2 T cell receptor beta chains from the same sample are listed, as sequenced in a study of shared clonotypes between healthy human individuals. Generated by immunoSEQ multiplex PCR, the TCRdb table keeps only in-frame clones and is missing some. The sample has hundreds of thousands of clones, about 98% seen once. As defined, naive CD8 cells were CD45RO-negative and positively selected for CCR7, with terminally differentiated effector memory CD45RA+ cells excluded. The sequenced material came from naive CD8+ T cells sorted from blood. The source is a man in his thirties or forties in good health.

This clone was seen only once. The J gene is TRBJ2-1, the V gene TRBV4-1; 8 nucleotides match TRBD1. The trim removed 0 bases at V and 1 base at J, leaving 11 bases unmatched. This CDR3 is built from 19 residues. Per the germline V gene, CDR1 is MGHRA and CDR2 is YSYEKL. The CDR3 sequence is CASSQEGLKGDRSYNEQFF. In nucleotides, the CDR3 is TGCGCCAGCAGCCAAGAAGGGCTTAAGGGGGACAGGTCCTACAATGAGCAGTTCTTC.

The V gene is TRBV4-2, the J gene TRBJ1-1; tentative D call: TRBD1 (5 bases). CDR1 is LGHNA, CDR2 YNFKEQ, per germline. The V end was cut by 7 bases, the J end by 6 bases, with 15 bases between. The CDR3 is made up of 13 amino acids. The CDR3 region is CASTIDSNPEAFF. CDR3 nucleotide sequence: TGTGCCAGCACCATCGACAGTAACCCTGAAGCTTTCTTT.